The 19 T cell receptor beta chains below all came from one sample that was sequenced in a study of cytomegalovirus exposure and HLA in healthy donors. PCR was performed using 60 Vbeta and 13 Jbeta primers. Profiled with immunoSEQ multiplex PCR; TCRdb holds only in-frame clones, not every one. This repertoire shows about 71,000 clones, 70% found once; its top ten account for roughly 10%. What was sequenced was PBMCs. The origin of the receptors is a woman aged 45-65 years in good health and CMV-seropositive.

The chain uses TRBV12-5 and TRBJ1-5, with D hard to call. Germline V gene sequence: CDR1 LGHNT, CDR2 FRNRAP. V lost 2 bases to trimming and J lost 7 bases, with 6 bases between them. The CDR3 consists of 12 residues. CDR3 sequence reads: CASGLNGQPQHF. The CDR3 DNA follows: TGTGCTAGTGGTTTGAACGGGCAGCCCCAGCATTTT.

This chain uses TRBV10-3 with TRBJ2-3; the match to TRBD1 covers 7 bases. Germline values: CDR1 ENHRY, CDR2 SYGVKD. V was pared by 6 bases and J by 0 bases, with 6 bases of the junction left unmatched. CDR3 length: 15 residues. CDR3 in DNA: TGTGCCATCAGGAACCCGGGACAGAGCACAGATACGCAGTATTTT. It encodes CAIRNPGQSTDTQYF.

V and J are TRBV7-2 and TRBJ1-2; 10 nucleotides agree with TRBD1. The CDR3 consists of 15 residues. With V trimmed by 1 base and J by 8 bases, 7 bases remained unmatched. Germline loops: CDR1 SGHTA, CDR2 FQGNSA. As DNA, the CDR3 is TGTGCCAGCAGCTTAGGGGGACAGGGGCCGAGGGGCTACACCTTC. Translated, it gives CASSLGGQGPRGYTF.

J is TRBJ2-3 and V is TRBV7-2, with 8 positions matching TRBD2. Germline V gives CDR1 SGHTA, CDR2 FQGNSA. The CDR3 spans 14 residues. V was clipped by 3 bases and J by 3 bases; unmatched bases: 2. For the CDR3, the DNA is TGTGCCAGCAGCTTCCAGCGGGAGACAGATACGCAGTATTTT. It specifies CASSFQRETDTQYF.

The V call is TRBV7-2, the J call TRBJ1-2, with 8 nucleotides matching TRBD1. Per germline, CDR1 SGHTA and CDR2 FQGNSA. The junction had 13 bases not matched to a gene; V was cut back by 5 bases and J by 8 bases. The CDR3 runs to 15 residues. The CDR3 bases are TGTGCCAGCAGCCTTCGACCGGGACAGGTGGGCGGCTACACCTTC. Translated, it gives CASSLRPGQVGGYTF.

In this sample, this clone turned up a few times. In DNA, the CDR3 is TGTGCCAGCAGCCCACAGGGTATCCTCTACGAGCAGTACTTC. Amino acids: CASSPQGILYEQYF. This rearrangement joins TRBV27 to TRBJ2-7, with D possibly matching TRBD1 (6 bases). The length of the CDR3 is 14 residues. CDR1 and CDR2 (germline): MNHEY, SMNVEV (reference sequence). Trimming left V 6 bases short and J 3 bases short, with 15 bases between.

The chain employs TRBV30 and TRBJ2-2; tentatively, D is TRBD2 (5 bases). The CDR3 totals 13 residues. Germline V gives CDR1 GTSNPN, CDR2 SVGIG (reference sequence). V was trimmed by 4 bases and J by 6 bases, leaving 12 bases between them. The CDR3 nucleotides read TGTGCCTGGATCCCCCTAGCAGCCGGGGAGCTGTTTTTT. Translating gives CAWIPLAAGELFF. Full variable domain (remainder filled in from reference TRBV30 and TRBJ2-2): SQTIHQWPATLVQPVGSPLSLECTVEGTSNPNLYWYRQAAGRGLQLLFYSVGIGQISSEVPQNLSASRPQDRQFILSSKKLLLSDSGFYLCAWIPLAAGELFFGEGSRLTVL.

This clone was detected a few times. The J gene is TRBJ1-1, the V gene TRBV6-6; D remains ambiguous. This CDR3 contains 13 residues. Deletions cut 5 bases from V and 2 bases from J, with 9 bases between. In germline, CDR1 is MNHNY, CDR2 SVGAGI (reference sequence). CDR3 sequence reads: CASSPQINTEAFF. CDR3 in DNA: TGTGCCAGCAGTCCCCAAATCAACACTGAAGCTTTCTTT.

The chain's CDR3 is CASSLGQGGPNTEAFF. The CDR3 DNA follows: TGTGCCAGCAGCTTAGGGCAGGGAGGACCGAACACTGAAGCTTTCTTT. V usage is TRBV7-9 and J usage is TRBJ1-1; possible D gene TRBD1, 5 bases. Germline CDR1 SEHNR, CDR2 FQNEAQ (reference sequence). The CDR3 loop spans 16 amino acids. Trimming pared 1 base from V and 1 base from J, leaving 13 bases between.

The rearrangement uses TRBV2 and TRBJ1-1, with TRBD1 identical over 8 bases. With V trimmed by 2 bases and J by 4 bases, 3 bases remained unmatched. Germline V lookup: CDR1 SNHLY, CDR2 FYNNEI. The length of the CDR3 is 14 residues. For the CDR3, the DNA is TGTGCCAGCAGTGAACAGGGGGCAATCACTGAAGCTTTCTTT. As protein: CASSEQGAITEAFF.

The chain employs TRBV7-2 and TRBJ2-7, with 8 bases that match TRBD2. The CDR3 length is 13 residues. From germline, CDR1 is SGHTA and CDR2 FQGNSA. The V segment lost 5 bases and the J segment 7 bases; nucleotides outside the gene matches: 7. The CDR3 here is CASSPRGGREQYF. In nucleotides, the CDR3 is TGTGCCAGCAGCCCTCGGGGGGGCCGGGAGCAGTACTTC.

The CDR3 loop is CASSLERQIAGGESSGANVLTF. DNA for the CDR3: TGTGCCAGCAGTCTAGAGCGTCAGATAGCGGGAGGTGAGAGCTCTGGGGCCAACGTCCTGACTTTC. The chain carries TRBV27 and TRBJ2-6; TRBD2 matches 10 bases. CDR1 and CDR2 from the germline V gene are MNHEY and SMNVEV (reference sequence). The ends lost 5 bases at V and 0 bases at J; junction bases unmatched: 19. The CDR3 is 22 amino acids.

V gene TRBV27 combines with J gene TRBJ1-1, with D perhaps TRBD1 (5 bases). This CDR3 is built from 13 residues. From germline, CDR1 is MNHEY and CDR2 SMNVEV (reference sequence). Trimming shortened V by 6 bases and J by 4 bases, and 12 bases separated the two germline ends. Here the CDR3 reads CASRGGPSTEAFF. The CDR3 nucleotides are TGTGCCAGCAGGGGGGGACCAAGCACTGAAGCTTTCTTT.

The chain combines TRBV7-6 with TRBJ2-7; D is possibly TRBD1 (5 bases). The germline V gene encodes CDR1 SGHVS and CDR2 FNYEAQ. This CDR3 is 14 amino acids long. V shed 1 base and J shed 5 bases, with 12 bases lying between them. The DNA for the CDR3 is TGTGCCAGCAGCTTAGACCAGGGCAGTAACGAGCAGTACTTC. Translation gives CASSLDQGSNEQYF.

This clone has a count of ten or more. CDR3 amino acids: CASSLGQGAPGANVLTF. The CDR3 DNA reads as TGTGCCAGCAGTCTCGGACAGGGGGCGCCTGGGGCCAACGTCCTGACTTTC. The chain links TRBV27 to TRBJ2-6; 11 bases are shared with TRBD1. With 5 bases clipped from V and 2 bases from J, the junction kept 5 bases outside the gene matches. CDR3 size: 17 residues. Per germline, CDR1 MNHEY and CDR2 SMNVEV (reference sequence).

This chain uses TRBV6-4 with TRBJ2-1; 15 positions agree with TRBD2. V was pared by 5 bases and J by 7 bases, with 6 bases of the junction left unmatched. The CDR3 is made up of 16 amino acids. The germline V gene has CDR1 MRHNA and CDR2 SNTAGT. CDR3 nucleotide sequence: TGTGCCAGCAGTCGATCAGGACTAGCGGGGGGGAATGAGCAGTTCTTC. This encodes CASSRSGLAGGNEQFF.

The CDR3 nucleotides read TGTGCCAGCAGCTTAGGACTAGCGAGCTCCTACAATGAGCAGTTCTTC. Translated, it gives CASSLGLASSYNEQFF. The rearrangement joins TRBV11-2 to TRBJ2-1; TRBD2 matches 8 bases. Germline CDR1 reads SGHAT; CDR2 reads FQNNGV. This CDR3 is 16 amino acids long. V lost 1 base, J lost 0 bases, and 2 bases stayed unmatched.

This rearrangement joins TRBV6-5 to TRBJ2-2; D is possibly TRBD1 (6 bases). This CDR3 spans 14 amino acids. V was cut by 2 bases and J by 10 bases, with 14 bases left in between. Germline CDR1 MNHEY, CDR2 SVGAGI. This CDR3 reads CASSYGGHPAELFF. The CDR3 DNA reads TGTGCCAGCAGTTACGGGGGCCATCCTGCGGAGCTGTTTTTT.

This clone showed up just a few times. The chain carries TRBV23-1 and TRBJ1-5, with D possibly TRBD1 on 6 matching bases. TRBV23-1 is placed among ORFs of uncertain function. V was cut by 6 bases and J by 0 bases, with 21 bases left in between. The CDR3 totals 18 residues. The CDR3 protein is CASSPFDRILYSNQPQHF. CDR3 bases: TGCGCCAGCAGCCCTTTCGACAGGATACTTTATAGCAATCAGCCCCAGCATTTT.